Presented here are 31 T cell receptor beta chains from one specimen sequenced in a study of cytotoxic CD8 clonotypes in ibrutinib-treated CLL. The repertoire was sequenced with immunoSEQ multiplex PCR; TCRdb's copy has only in-frame clones and lacks some. In the table there are around 300,000 clones, roughly 79% of which are singletons. The sample here was PBMCs, taken before ibrutinib treatment. These receptors came from a human donor with chronic lymphocytic leukemia.

The chain couples TRBV9 to TRBJ1-3, with 10 bases identical to TRBD1. Germline V gene data show CDR1 as SGDLS and CDR2 as YYNGEE. The V gene end was trimmed by 0 bases and the J gene end by 4 bases; junction bases not matched to a gene: 4. The CDR3 covers 16 residues. In DNA, the CDR3 is TGTGCCAGCAGCGTAGGGGACAGGGGATTCGGAAACACCATATATTTT. It yields the protein CASSVGDRGFGNTIYF.

This chain uses TRBV7-6 with TRBJ2-7, with 8 bases aligning to TRBD1. This CDR3 contains 16 residues. Germline CDR1 SGHVS, CDR2 FNYEAQ. J was trimmed by 6 bases and V by 1 base; bases with no gene match: 11. As DNA, the CDR3 is TGTGCCAGCAGCTTAGGGCTTGGTGCAGGGGGCTCCGAGCAGTACTTC. Translating it yields CASSLGLGAGGSEQYF.

This sequence joins TRBV29-1 and TRBJ2-5, with TRBD1 matching over 8 bases. With V trimmed by 1 base and J by 7 bases, 14 bases remained unmatched. The CDR3 is 16 residues long. Per germline, CDR1 SQVTM and CDR2 ANQGSEA. This chain's CDR3 is CSVEGGQGALLWTQYF. The CDR3 nucleotides are TGCAGCGTTGAAGGTGGTCAGGGGGCCCTCCTTTGGACCCAGTACTTC.

The V gene is TRBV5-1, the J gene TRBJ2-7, with a tentative D call TRBD2 (6 bases). V gave up 2 bases and J gave up 0 bases, with 12 bases separating them. Germline V gene sequence: CDR1 SGHRS, CDR2 YFSETQ. The CDR3 spans 15 residues. DNA of the CDR3: TGCGCCAGCAGCTTTGCGCGGGGATACTCCTACGAGCAGTACTTC. Translated, it gives CASSFARGYSYEQYF.

The count of this clone is one. The chain employs TRBV5-6 and TRBJ2-5; D is ambiguous. Trimming took off 4 bases at V and 1 base at J, with 11 bases between the two ends. This CDR3 is built from 14 residues. CDR1 and CDR2 from the germline V gene are SGHDT and YYEEEE. Here the CDR3 reads CASSNLGSQETQYF. The CDR3 region has the DNA TGTGCCAGCAGCAACCTCGGCAGCCAAGAGACCCAGTACTTC.

The rearrangement uses TRBV7-9 and TRBJ1-5; D remains ambiguous. V shed 1 base and J shed 4 bases, with 5 bases lying between them. This CDR3 contains 13 residues. The germline V gene encodes CDR1 SEHNR and CDR2 FQNEAQ (reference sequence). Written as DNA, the CDR3 is TGTGCCAGCAGCTTAGATTCAAATCAGCCCCAGCATTTT. This codes for CASSLDSNQPQHF.

The V and J genes are TRBV7-8 and TRBJ2-2, with TRBD1 identical over 9 bases. Per the germline V gene, CDR1 is SGHVS and CDR2 is FQNEAQ. The CDR3 sequence is 15 residues long. J was trimmed by 8 bases and V by 5 bases; bases with no gene match: 9. The CDR3 sequence: CASSVTGTGPGELFF. Here the CDR3 DNA reads TGTGCCAGCAGCGTAACCGGGACAGGGCCTGGGGAGCTGTTTTTT.

The V and J genes are TRBV5-4 and TRBJ2-1, with D possibly being TRBD1 (7 bases). Germline V gene data show CDR1 as SGHNT and CDR2 as YYREEE (reference sequence). CDR3 length: 12 residues. Between the trimmed V and J ends, which lost 4 bases and 7 bases, there was a span of 9 bases. The CDR3 DNA reads as TGTGCCAGCAGCCCAGGGGGGAATGAGCAGTTCTTC. The encoded protein is CASSPGGNEQFF.

The V call is TRBV11-2, the J call TRBJ2-5; 11 nucleotides agree with TRBD1. V was pared by 5 bases and J by 2 bases, with 4 bases of the junction left unmatched. There are 15 residues in the CDR3. CDR1 is SGHAT, CDR2 FQNNGV, per germline. Written as DNA, the CDR3 is TGTGCCAGCAGCCCCCGGGACAGGGGGCAAGAGACCCAGTACTTC. It yields the protein CASSPRDRGQETQYF.

This rearrangement joins TRBV5-4 to TRBJ1-2; perhaps TRBD1 as D (5 bases). The V gene's germline CDR1 is SGHNT and CDR2 YYREEE (reference sequence). V dropped 2 bases and J dropped 4 bases, with 12 bases sitting between them. The CDR3 consists of 14 residues. As DNA, the CDR3 is TGTGCCAGCAGCTTTTGGGGGAGAAGCTATGGCTACACCTTC. Protein product: CASSFWGRSYGYTF.

V and J are TRBV29-1 and TRBJ2-5; 12 bases fit TRBD2. Germline V gene sequence: CDR1 SQVTM, CDR2 ANQGSEA. V lost 2 bases and J lost 9; bases outside the gene matches: 7. The CDR3 sequence is 14 residues long. CDR3: CSVETRTSGKPQYF. The DNA for the CDR3 is TGCAGCGTTGAAACACGGACTAGCGGGAAGCCCCAGTACTTC.

The V and J genes are TRBV7-9 and TRBJ2-1; TRBD2 matches at 8 bases. CDR1 is SEHNR, CDR2 FQNEAQ, per germline (reference sequence). The V and J ends lost 3 bases and 6 bases, in that order; junction bases with no gene match: 7. This CDR3 has 15 residues. The CDR3 DNA follows: TGTGCCAGCAGCTTTCCGGGAGGGCACCCCAATGAGCAGTTCTTC. It yields the protein CASSFPGGHPNEQFF.

The rearrangement uses TRBV6-1 and TRBJ2-3; 12 bases are a match to TRBD2. J was trimmed by 4 bases and V by 1 base; bases with no gene match: 6. This CDR3 region has 17 residues. The germline CDR1 and CDR2 sequences are MNHNS and SASEGT. The CDR3 DNA reads as TGTGCCAGCAGTGAAGTGGGTCTAGCGGGAGGGGCAGATACGCAGTATTTT. This gives the protein CASSEVGLAGGADTQYF.

The chain carries TRBV30 and TRBJ1-2, with 11 bases lining up with TRBD1. The J segment lost 7 bases and the V segment lost 4 bases, leaving 11 bases of the junction unmatched. This CDR3 is built from 15 residues. Looked up from germline, CDR1 is GTSNPN and CDR2 is SVGIG (reference sequence). CDR3 bases: TGTGCCTGGATTACCATTCGGACAGGGGGCTTTGGCTACACCTTC. Its protein is CAWITIRTGGFGYTF.

To note about this clone: In this CDR3 the conserved last residue, phenylalanine or tryptophan, is missing, so a read error is likely. The DNA is omitted, as the CDR3 cannot be located on it reliably, and the CDR3 follows TCRdb's listing. The rearrangement links TRBV11-3 to TRBJ2-7; no DNA check was done on the table's D call, TRBD2. 11 amino acids form the CDR3, both terminal residues included. Germline V gene sequence: CDR1 SGHNT, CDR2 YENEEA. The CDR3 loop is CASNPIAGGPP.

The V and J genes are TRBV9 and TRBJ2-7; no clear D gene. Germline assignment: CDR1 SGDLS and CDR2 YYNGEE. The V end lost 0 bases, the J end lost 3 bases, and 7 bases lay between the germline ends. The CDR3 covers 13 residues. The CDR3 region has the DNA TGTGCCAGCAGCGTAGACAATAACTACGAGCAGTACTTC. Translating gives CASSVDNNYEQYF.

The chain recombines TRBV5-4 with TRBJ1-2; no firm D call. V was shortened by 1 base and J by 8 bases, with 15 bases between the two germline ends. Germline CDR1 and CDR2: SGHNT and YYREEE (reference sequence). The CDR3 totals 14 residues. CDR3 residues: CASSLSGIPFGYTF. The CDR3 DNA follows: TGTGCCAGCAGCTTGTCAGGCATCCCATTCGGCTACACCTTC.

The V call is TRBV7-9, the J call TRBJ1-4, with D unclear. The CDR3 has 13 residues. CDR1 and CDR2 (germline): SEHNR, FQNEAQ (reference sequence). V shed 5 bases and J shed 8 bases, with 12 bases lying between them. The CDR3 DNA reads TGTGCCAGCAGCCCGGGCCCCAGCGAAAAACTGTTTTTT. Amino acids: CASSPGPSEKLFF.

This chain joins TRBV18 and TRBJ1-2; D not resolved. Trimming took 3 bases from V and 6 from J, leaving 17 bases between them. CDR3 length: 15 amino acids. Germline-derived CDR1 and CDR2 are KGHSH and LQKENI. CDR3 bases: TGTGCCAGCTCACCGTTGGGGAGCGTTACGGATGGCTACACCTTC. Translation: CASSPLGSVTDGYTF.

The chain links TRBV19 to TRBJ2-5, with a tentative D call TRBD2 (6 bases). The V gene lost 2 bases and the J gene lost 2 bases, with 12 bases spanning the gap. Germline V lookup: CDR1 LNHDA, CDR2 SQIVND (reference sequence). CDR3 size: 15 residues. DNA for the CDR3: TGTGCCAGTAGTATACTAGCGAAATCTCAAGAGACCCAGTACTTC. This sequence encodes CASSILAKSQETQYF.

The CDR3 loop is CASSLLAGVDEQFF. The CDR3 DNA reads as TGTGCCAGCAGCTTATTAGCAGGGGTGGATGAGCAGTTCTTC. The chain carries TRBV7-2 and TRBJ2-1; D is possibly TRBD1 (6 bases). The germline V gene has CDR1 SGHTA and CDR2 FQGNSA. The CDR3 consists of 14 residues. Trimming took off 2 bases at V and 8 bases at J, with 13 bases between the two ends.

This chain uses TRBV27 with TRBJ2-7, with TRBD2 matching over 7 bases. This CDR3 is 14 amino acids long. The germline CDR1 and CDR2 sequences are MNHEY and SMNVEV (reference sequence). The junction had 6 bases not matched to a gene; V was cut back by 4 bases and J by 3 bases. The CDR3 DNA is TGTGCCAGCAGTTCCCTGGGACTACACTACGAGCAGTACTTC. This gives the protein CASSSLGLHYEQYF.

This clone was seen only a few times. The chain recombines TRBV28 with TRBJ2-1; D is perhaps TRBD1 (5 bases). Germline V gives CDR1 MDHEN, CDR2 SYDVKM. The V end was cut by 5 bases, the J end by 7 bases, with 9 bases between. The CDR3 is 12 residues long. The CDR3 DNA follows: TGTGCCAGCAGTGTTCAGGGAAATGAGCAGTTCTTC. It codes for CASSVQGNEQFF.

Here the CDR3 DNA reads TGCAGCGTTGAAGGGGGATCCTACAATGAGCAGTTCTTC. This encodes CSVEGGSYNEQFF. V is TRBV29-1 and J is TRBJ2-1; no reliable D call. The CDR3 length is 13 residues. V lost 1 base, J lost 1 base, and 5 bases lay in between. Germline V CDR1 and CDR2: SQVTM, ANQGSEA.

This chain uses TRBV28 with TRBJ2-1, with 11 bases aligning to TRBD2. The CDR3 is 16 amino acids. V lost 6 bases, J lost 2 bases, and 6 bases stayed unmatched. Germline assignment: CDR1 MDHEN and CDR2 SYDVKM. DNA for the CDR3: TGTGCCAGCAGGATTAGCGGGAGGGCCGCCTACAATGAGCAGTTCTTC. Its protein is CASRISGRAAYNEQFF.

This clone was seen a single time. This chain joins TRBV7-3 and TRBJ1-1; unclear D gene. Germline values: CDR1 SGHTA, CDR2 FQGTGA. The CDR3 extends over 14 amino acids. V dropped 2 bases and J dropped 2 bases, with 9 bases sitting between them. The chain's CDR3 is CASSLVSGNTEAFF. The CDR3 DNA reads TGTGCCAGCAGCTTAGTCTCAGGAAACACTGAAGCTTTCTTT.

This clone was counted a few times. This chain links TRBV14 with TRBJ2-5; 7 bases fit TRBD2. The CDR3 spans 17 residues. The V and J ends lost 2 bases and 4 bases, in that order; junction bases with no gene match: 13. CDR1 SGHDN and CDR2 FVKESK come from the germline V gene. The CDR3 DNA follows: TGTGCCAGCAGCCAACGGCTAGCGGTCGCCCGGGGAGAGACCCAGTACTTC. Translation: CASSQRLAVARGETQYF.

The V and J genes are TRBV28 and TRBJ2-7; D gene unclear. V lost 4 bases, J lost 4 bases, and 14 bases lay in between. Germline V gene data show CDR1 as MDHEN and CDR2 as SYDVKM. The length of the CDR3 is 14 residues. CDR3 nucleotide sequence: TGTGCCAGCAGTTCCCGATTTACCCGGTACGAGCAGTACTTC. Translation gives CASSSRFTRYEQYF. The entire variable domain, with the rest obtained from reference TRBV28 and TRBJ2-7, is as follows: DVKVTQSSRYLVKRTGEKVFLECVQDMDHENMFWYRQDPGLGLRLIYFSYDVKMKEKGDIPEGYSVSREKKERFSLILESASTNQTSMYLCASSSRFTRYEQYFGPGTRLTVT.

This chain links TRBV6-4 with TRBJ1-1; 8 nucleotides agree with TRBD1. This CDR3 region has 14 residues. V was clipped by 5 bases and J by 5 bases; unmatched bases: 7. Looked up from germline, CDR1 is MRHNA and CDR2 is SNTAGT. The CDR3 DNA is TGTGCCAGCAGTATGACAGGGGTGGTTACTGAAGCTTTCTTT. Protein sequence: CASSMTGVVTEAFF.

The CDR3 bases are TGTGCCAGCAGCTTGACTCCCCTGAACACAGATACGCAGTATTTT. This codes for CASSLTPLNTDTQYF. The J gene is TRBJ2-3, the V gene TRBV5-6; no definite D call. CDR1 SGHDT and CDR2 YYEEEE come from the germline V gene. The CDR3 totals 15 residues. Trimming took 1 base from V and 2 from J, leaving 11 bases between them. The variable domain in full, completed from reference TRBV5-6 and TRBJ2-3, reads DAGVTQSPTHLIKTRGQQVTLRCSPKSGHDTVSWYQQALGQGPQFIFQYYEEEERQRGNFPDRFSGHQFPNYSSELNVNALLLGDSALYLCASSLTPLNTDTQYFGPGTRLTVL.

The chain combines TRBV29-1 with TRBJ1-2; D is undetermined. The length of the CDR3 is 12 residues. Germline lookup yields CDR1 SQVTM and CDR2 ANQGSEA. V was pared by 3 bases and J by 7 bases, with 12 bases between. The CDR3, as DNA: TGCAGCGTTGAGGAGGAGGGTGGTGGCTACACCTTC. Its translation is CSVEEEGGGYTF.